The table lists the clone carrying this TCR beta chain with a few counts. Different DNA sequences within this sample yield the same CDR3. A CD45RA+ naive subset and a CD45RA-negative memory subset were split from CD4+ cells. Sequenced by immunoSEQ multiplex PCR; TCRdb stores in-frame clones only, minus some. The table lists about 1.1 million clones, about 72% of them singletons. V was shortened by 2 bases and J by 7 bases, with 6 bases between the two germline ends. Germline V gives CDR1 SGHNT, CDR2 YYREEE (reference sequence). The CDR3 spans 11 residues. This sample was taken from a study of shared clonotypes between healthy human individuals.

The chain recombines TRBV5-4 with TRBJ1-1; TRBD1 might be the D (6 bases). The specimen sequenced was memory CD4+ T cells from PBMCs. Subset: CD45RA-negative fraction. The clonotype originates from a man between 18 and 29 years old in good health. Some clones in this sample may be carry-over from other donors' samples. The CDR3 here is CASSLQGEAFF. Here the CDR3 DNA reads TGTGCCAGCAGCTTACAGGGTGAAGCTTTCTTT.